Sequencing of this TCR beta chain was carried out in a study of CD4 and CD8 cells across lung adenocarcinoma regions (dated by TCRdb to the late 2010s). As for the study more broadly: The study compared tumor centers with tumor margins to examine intratumor heterogeneity of the T cell receptor repertoire.

The germline V gene (reference sequence) supplies CDR1 LNHDA and CDR2 SQIVND. The CDR3 holds 16 amino acids from the cysteine to the phenylalanine. The read is trimmed to its CDR3 DNA, 48 bases read in frame from base 1. The germline V and J ends show losses of 4 bases and 5 bases respectively, and no gene match explains 3 bases of the junction. The donors were patients who had localized lung adenocarcinoma, which is a subtype of non-small cell lung cancer. Samples were obtained from the centers of localized lung adenocarcinomas. CD8+ T cells from tumor tissue were profiled separately from CD4+ T cells for TCR repertoire analysis. Regarding this clonotype: Its antigen target is currently unknown. No per-base quality is available; no much larger clone lies one base away.

Library generation was performed with PCR. Sequencing relied on a HiSeq X Ten. The public reads were quality trimmed at Q25 with fastp and then assembled into clones with MiXCR by TCRdb, keeping productive beta chains. Rows are unified per CDR3 protein, each entry keeping the most common DNA and genes. The sample data list more than 6,000 distinct CDR3 sequences, and about 52% of these were observed just once. The top ten clonotypes cover about 18% of the sample. This clonotype originated in a female donor with lung adenocarcinoma. The CD4 and CD8 labels of this study may be unreliable. The sequenced sample was CD8+ T cells from the center of a lung tumor. The sample's cell subset or site label is to be understood as: tumor center region. The V gene is TRBV19 and the J gene is TRBJ2-1, and TRBD2 matches 15 of the central bases. The DNA reads as follows: TGTGCCAGTAGTAGGGGACTAGCGGGGGGAAACAATGAGCAGTTCTTC. This encodes CASSRGLAGGNNEQFF. The entire variable domain, with the stretches around the CDR3 drawn from the reference TRBV19 and TRBJ2-1 proteins, is DGGITQSPKYLFRKEGQNVTLSCEQNLNHDAMYWYRQDPGQGLRLIYYSQIVNDFQKGDIAEGYSVSREKKESFPLTVTSAQKNPTAFYLCASSRGLAGGNNEQFFGPGTRLTVL.